The rows below give T cell receptor beta chains drawn from one sample of a study of blood T cell repertoires in COVID-19. TCRdb's copy holds only in-frame clones and misses some; the assay was immunoSEQ multiplex PCR. The sample shows more than 250,000 clones, more than 70% of them seen only once. Sequenced material: peripheral blood. Source of these receptors: a young man who had recovered from COVID-19. Each CDR3 is given with its conserved first and last residue. A D gene is named only where the DNA matches it firmly. Rows may omit the clone size; those that give it use once, few, many or a size class.

j_call clone_size v_call d_call cdr3_nt cdr3_aa
TRBJ1-2 NA TRBV29-1 NA TGCAGCGTTGAAGACAGGACACAAAATTATGGCTACACCTTC CSVEDRTQNYGYTF
TRBJ1-1 NA TRBV6-5 NA TGTGCCAGCACCGGAACAGGGAACACTGAAGCTTTCTTT CASTGTGNTEAFF
TRBJ1-6 NA TRBV6-5 TRBD1 TGTGCCAGCAGTCGGACAGGGGCGAATTCACCCCTCCACTTT CASSRTGANSPLHF
TRBJ2-7 NA TRBV14 TRBD1 TGTGCCAGCAGCCTAGCAGGGGGTGGTGAGCAGTACTTC CASSLAGGGEQYF
TRBJ2-5 NA TRBV2 NA TGTGCCAGCAGTCTTGGGGGGATCCAAGAGACCCAGTACTTC CASSLGGIQETQYF
TRBJ1-1 NA TRBV5-1 TRBD1 TGCGCCAGCAGCTCAGGGGGCTGGACTATGAACACTGAAGCTTTCTTT CASSSGGWTMNTEAFF
TRBJ1-2 few TRBV7-3 NA TGTGCCAGCAGCTTAACGGGTGGGCAGGGCCATGGCTACACCTTC CASSLTGGQGHGYTF
TRBJ2-7 NA TRBV6-2/TRBV6-3 NA TGTGCCAGCAGTCCCGACTACTACGAGCAGTACTTC CASSPDYYEQYF
TRBJ2-7 NA TRBV4-2 TRBD1 TGTGCCAGCAGCCAAGAGGAGCAGGGGGCTTACGAGCAGTACTTC CASSQEEQGAYEQYF
TRBJ2-2 NA TRBV10-1 TRBD2 TGCGCCAGCAGTTGGACTAGCGAGAACACCGGGGAGCTGTTTTTT CASSWTSENTGELFF
TRBJ2-7 once TRBV7-7 TRBD2 TGTGCTAGCAGCCCCGAGCGGGGGGCCTACGAGCAGTACTTC CASSPERGAYEQYF
TRBJ1-1 NA TRBV3-1/TRBV3-2 NA TGTGCCAGCAGCCAAGATCAGACGGGGGGCGGGTCCAACACTGAAGCTTTCTTT CASSQDQTGGGSNTEAFF
TRBJ2-2 NA TRBV19 TRBD1 TGTGCCAGTAGTATAACAGGGGCCACCGGGGAGCTGTTTTTT CASSITGATGELFF
TRBJ2-1 few TRBV6-1 TRBD2 TGTGCCAGCAGTGAAGCTAGCGGGGGGGCCTACAATGAGCAGTTCTTC CASSEASGGAYNEQFF